This T cell receptor (beta chain) was recovered during a study of blood T cell repertoires in COVID-19. Looking at the study overall: COVID-19 samples, acute and convalescent, were from the United States, Italy and Spain. Nucleic acid was either cDNA or gDNA, and it came from T cells, B-cell-depleted T cells, or PBMCs.

This clone was seen a few times. Germline lookup yields CDR1 SGHNT and CDR2 YYREEE (reference sequence). V lost 4 bases and J 2 bases, leaving 20 bases between the germline ends. CDR3 length equals 17 residues. Original methodology: Cell counts per sample came from amplifying reference gene primers. TCRdb's table, derived via immunoSEQ multiplex PCR, lists solely in-frame clones and lacks some. From that table come the V and J calls and clone size; the DNA was used to work out D and trimming. The table records 280,000 or so clones, 65% to 90% of them present only once. The receptor was derived from a human donor in a cohort sampled during active COVID-19. Sequenced input: peripheral blood. V usage is TRBV5-4 and J usage is TRBJ2-3, with a tentative D call TRBD2 (6 bases). The CDR3 loop reads CASSDGGATYSTDTQYF. CDR3 coding DNA: TGTGCCAGCAGCGACGGGGGAGCAACTTATTCCACAGATACGCAGTATTTT.